The 13 T cell receptor beta chains listed next were all sequenced from one sample in a study of human T cells and chemical hapten exposure (dated by TCRdb to the early 2020s). Total RNA was isolated from unfractionated whole blood collected in Tempus Blood RNA tubes. Receptors were amplified or captured by 5' RACE. This sample was sequenced with an Illumina MiSeq. TCRdb handled the public reads itself, with Q25 trimming in fastp and clone calling in MiXCR, and kept productive beta chains. Entries that share a CDR3 protein sequence are merged under the most common genes and DNA. This sample gives 75,000 or so distinct CDR3 sequences in total; around 15% of them show up just once. The ten most abundant clones make up approximately 6.3% of the sample. The origin of the receptors is a female donor in good health.

V gene TRBV20-1 combines with J gene TRBJ2-3, with 11 bases fitting TRBD2. There are 15 residues in the CDR3. CDR1 and CDR2 (germline): DFQATT, SNEGSKA (reference sequence). V lost 0 bases to trimming and J lost 2 bases; unmatched junction nucleotides: 1. In nucleotides, the CDR3 is TGCAGTGCTAGAGAGGGACTAGCGGACACAGATACGCAGTATTTT. This gives the protein CSAREGLADTDTQYF.

The chain combines TRBV5-1 with TRBJ2-3, with TRBD2 identical over 8 bases. The V gene end was trimmed by 4 bases and the J gene end by 4 bases; junction bases not matched to a gene: 8. The CDR3 length is 15 residues. Germline V gene data show CDR1 as SGHRS and CDR2 as YFSETQ. The CDR3 DNA is TGCGCCAGCAGCCTGGCCGGGGGGGGCCCAGATACGCAGTATTTT. Amino acids: CASSLAGGGPDTQYF.

Of note for this clonotype: One end of the junction does not line up with germline, which may come from a read error. CDR3: CASSPGTGSGELFF. The CDR3 DNA reads as TGTGCTAGCAGCCCCGGGACAGGGTCCGGGGAGCTGTTTTTT. V and J are TRBV7-7 and TRBJ2-2, with 9 bases identical to TRBD1. CDR1 SSHAT and CDR2 FNYEAQ come from the germline V gene (reference sequence). The CDR3 loop spans 14 amino acids. The full variable domain, with the rest looked up from reference TRBV7-7 and TRBJ2-2, is GAGVSQSPRYKVTKRGQDVTLRCDPISSHATLYWYQQALGQGPEFLTYFNYEAQPDKSGLPSDRFSAERPEGSISTLTIQRTEQRDSAMYRCASSPGTGSGELFFGEGSRLTVL.

The chain employs TRBV6-6 and TRBJ1-5, with D tentatively TRBD1 (5 bases). CDR1 MNHNY and CDR2 SVGAGI come from the germline V gene (reference sequence). The V end was cut by 6 bases, the J end by 0 bases, with 12 bases between. The length of the CDR3 is 15 residues. This CDR3 reads CASSQTQGSNQPQHF. The CDR3 nucleotides read TGTGCCAGCAGCCAGACCCAGGGTAGCAATCAGCCCCAGCATTTT.

This clonotype was picked up a small number of times. The chain combines TRBV20-1 with TRBJ2-7; tentative D call: TRBD2 (6 bases). V lost 0 bases and J lost 1, with 13 bases in between. Germline values: CDR1 DFQATT, CDR2 SNEGSKA (reference sequence). This CDR3 is 15 amino acids long. The chain's CDR3 is CSARETGTPSYEQYF. CDR3 sequence (DNA): TGCAGTGCTAGAGAAACCGGGACTCCGTCCTACGAGCAGTACTTC.

This clonotype occurred a few times. The gene calls are TRBV6-6 and TRBJ1-6; unclear D gene. The CDR3 totals 13 residues. CDR1 and CDR2 (germline): MNHNY, SVGAGI (reference sequence). The V end was cut by 9 bases, the J end by 8 bases, with 14 bases between. The CDR3 coding sequence is TGTGCCAGTCGGAGGGCTCGGGATTCACCCCTCCACTTT. Its translation: CASRRARDSPLHF.

The rearrangement joins TRBV27 to TRBJ1-5; 7 bases match TRBD1. The CDR3 is 13 amino acids. Losses at the gene ends were 6 bases for V and 4 bases for J; bases not matched to a gene: 3. Germline loops: CDR1 MNHEY, CDR2 SMNVEV (reference sequence). The CDR3: CASSQQGNQPQHF. CDR3 in DNA: TGTGCCAGCAGCCAACAGGGGAATCAGCCCCAGCATTTT.

The CDR3 DNA reads TGTGCCAGCAGCTTAGCGGGCACAGCGTACGAGCAGTACTTC. Amino acids: CASSLAGTAYEQYF. The V and J genes are TRBV13 and TRBJ2-7; unclear D gene. Germline assignment: CDR1 PRHDT and CDR2 FYEKMQ (reference sequence). The ends were cut back, 1 base at V and 4 bases at J, with 11 bases in the middle. The CDR3 is made up of 14 amino acids.

V is TRBV20-1 and J is TRBJ1-1; D gene uncertain. This CDR3 is 16 amino acids long. Germline V gene sequence: CDR1 DFQATT, CDR2 SNEGSKA (reference sequence). Trimming stripped 0 bases from V and 2 bases from J, with 16 bases between. The CDR3 loop reads CSARDPAGRPNTEAFF. DNA of the CDR3: TGCAGTGCTAGAGATCCGGCAGGTCGCCCTAACACTGAAGCTTTCTTT.

This clonotype showed up just a few times. The V gene is TRBV5-1, the J gene TRBJ1-5; tentative D call: TRBD1 (5 bases). The CDR3 is 16 amino acids. The V gene lost 3 bases and the J gene lost 2 bases, with 15 bases spanning the gap. The germline CDR1 and CDR2 sequences are SGHRS and YFSETQ. DNA for the CDR3: TGCGCCAGCAGCTCGGGGGTGGCAGAAGGCAATCAGCCCCAGCATTTT. This encodes CASSSGVAEGNQPQHF.

The chain has TRBV5-1 and TRBJ2-5, with 13 positions matching TRBD2. Germline lookup yields CDR1 SGHRS and CDR2 YFSETQ. The trim removed 4 bases at V and 3 bases at J, leaving 6 bases unmatched. The CDR3 consists of 16 residues. The CDR3, as DNA: TGCGCCAGCAGCGCTACTAGCGGGGGGGCCGAAGAGACCCAGTACTTC. It encodes CASSATSGGAEETQYF.

This clonotype has just a few counts. The rearrangement joins TRBV27 to TRBJ1-4, with 9 bases matching TRBD1. With 5 bases clipped from V and 0 bases from J, the junction kept 10 bases outside the gene matches. Germline CDR1 and CDR2: MNHEY and SMNVEV (reference sequence). CDR3 length equals 18 residues. DNA for the CDR3: TGTGCCAGCAGTGATGTGGGACAGGGCCATGCAACTAATGAAAAACTGTTTTTT. Amino acid sequence: CASSDVGQGHATNEKLFF. The whole variable domain, remainder taken from reference TRBV27 and TRBJ1-4, is EAQVTQNPRYLITVTGKKLTVTCSQNMNHEYMSWYRQDPGLGLRQIYYSMNVEVTDKGDVPEGYKVSRKEKRNFPLILESPSPNQTSLYFCASSDVGQGHATNEKLFFGSGTQLSVL.

This clonotype was counted between two and nine times. CDR3 region: CASSSDRTVEPTF. As DNA, the CDR3 is TGTGCCAGCAGCTCTGACAGGACCGTAGAACCCACCTTC. The rearrangement joins TRBV7-2 to TRBJ1-2; a possible D gene is TRBD1 (6 bases). The CDR3 spans 13 residues. Germline V gene lookup returns CDR1 SGHTA and CDR2 FQGNSA. Trimming removed 4 bases at V and 13 bases at J, with 19 bases between.